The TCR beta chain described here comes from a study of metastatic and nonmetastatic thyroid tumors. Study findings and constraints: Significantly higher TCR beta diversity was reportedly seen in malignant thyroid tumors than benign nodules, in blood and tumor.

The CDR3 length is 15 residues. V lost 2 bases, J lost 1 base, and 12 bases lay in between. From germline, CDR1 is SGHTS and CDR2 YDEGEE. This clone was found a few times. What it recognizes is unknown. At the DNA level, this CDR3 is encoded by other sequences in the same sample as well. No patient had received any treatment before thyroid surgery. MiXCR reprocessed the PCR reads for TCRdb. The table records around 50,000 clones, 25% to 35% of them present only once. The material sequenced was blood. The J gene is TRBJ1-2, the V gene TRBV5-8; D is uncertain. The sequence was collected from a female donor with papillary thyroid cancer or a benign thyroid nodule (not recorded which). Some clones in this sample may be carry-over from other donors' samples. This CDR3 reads CASSFRGPFNYGYTF. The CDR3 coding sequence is TGTGCCAGCAGCTTCCGGGGTCCTTTTAACTATGGCTACACCTTC.